These 8 T cell receptor beta chains share one sample of origin, sequenced in a study of T cell responses to AZD1222 COVID-19 vaccine. Profiled with immunoSEQ multiplex PCR; TCRdb holds only in-frame clones, not every one. Among more than 140,000 clones, around 89% were seen once, and the ten largest hold over 2.5%. The material was peripheral blood, obtained on day 0 of AZD1222 vaccination. The source is an adult in good health.

This clone was detected once. V and J are TRBV11-1 and TRBJ2-2; TRBD2 matches at 9 bases. The CDR3 has 15 amino acids. J lost 1 base, V lost 3 bases, and 0 bases had no gene match. Germline CDR1 is SGHAT and CDR2 is FQDESV (reference sequence). CDR3 loop: CASSFSGGNTGELFF. CDR3 nucleotide sequence: TGTGCCAGCAGCTTTAGCGGGGGGAACACCGGGGAGCTGTTTTTT.

The chain has TRBV7-2 and TRBJ2-1, with a weak D call TRBD1 (6 bases). Germline CDR1 and CDR2: SGHTA and FQGNSA. This CDR3 spans 15 amino acids. Trimming shortened V by 5 bases and J by 3 bases, and 14 bases separated the two germline ends. The CDR3 bases are TGTGCCAGCAGCCATACAGGGATAGACTACAATGAGCAGTTCTTC. Protein product: CASSHTGIDYNEQFF. Using reference TRBV7-2 and TRBJ2-1 for the parts outside the CDR3, the full variable domain is GAGVSQSPSNKVTEKGKDVELRCDPISGHTALYWYRQSLGQGLEFLIYFQGNSAPDKSGLPSDRFSAERTGGSVSTLTIQRTQQEDSAVYLCASSHTGIDYNEQFFGPGTRLTVL.

The genes are TRBV10-1 and TRBJ2-1; 13 bases are shared with TRBD2. The CDR3 is 17 residues long. Germline CDR1 and CDR2: WNHNN and SYGVQD (reference sequence). J was trimmed by 8 bases and V by 3 bases; bases with no gene match: 10. The CDR3 sequence is CASSDTRLAGGNHEQFF. The CDR3 nucleotides are TGCGCCAGCAGTGATACCCGACTAGCGGGAGGAAATCATGAGCAGTTCTTC.

The rearrangement links TRBV10-1 to TRBJ1-2, with 8 bases aligning to TRBD1. CDR3 size: 15 residues. Germline V CDR1 and CDR2: WNHNN, SYGVQD (reference sequence). With 5 bases clipped from V and 3 bases from J, the junction kept 8 bases outside the gene matches. CDR3 nucleotides: TGCGCCAGCAGTTCCCCCATACAGGGGGACTATGGCTACACCTTC. Its translation is CASSSPIQGDYGYTF.

This chain joins TRBV14 and TRBJ2-7; D is ambiguous. V lost 4 bases and J 1 base, leaving 17 bases between the germline ends. The germline gives CDR1 SGHDN, CDR2 FVKESK. CDR3 length: 16 residues. The CDR3 nucleotides are TGTGCCAGCAGCCCGTTCGCAGGCCAGAAGTCCTACGAGCAGTACTTC. Translated: CASSPFAGQKSYEQYF.

This chain uses TRBV6-5 with TRBJ2-2, with no clear D. The germline V gene encodes CDR1 MNHEY and CDR2 SVGAGI. Trimming stripped 6 bases from V and 6 bases from J, with 11 bases between. The length of the CDR3 is 13 residues. CDR3 DNA: TGTGCCAGCAGCGGCACTGGGCCCGGGGAGCTGTTTTTT. The encoded protein is CASSGTGPGELFF.

This clone was counted once. The chain has TRBV6-2 or TRBV6-3 and TRBJ2-7, with a possible D match to TRBD1 (6 bases). There are 15 residues in the CDR3. V gave up 0 bases and J gave up 6 bases, with 15 bases separating them. Germline V gene lookup returns CDR1 MNHEY and CDR2 SVGEGT. The DNA of the CDR3 is TGTGCCAGCAGTTACTCGGCCAGGGGAGCTATCGAGCAGTACTTC. This codes for CASSYSARGAIEQYF.

V gene TRBV7-2 combines with J gene TRBJ1-1, with a weak D call TRBD1 (5 bases). CDR1 SGHTA and CDR2 FQGNSA come from the germline V gene. V was shortened by 5 bases and J by 0 bases, with 19 bases between the two germline ends. This CDR3 region has 17 residues. CDR3 coding DNA: TGTGCCAGCAGCCCCAACCGTGACGGGGCTATGAACACTGAAGCTTTCTTT. Protein product: CASSPNRDGAMNTEAFF.